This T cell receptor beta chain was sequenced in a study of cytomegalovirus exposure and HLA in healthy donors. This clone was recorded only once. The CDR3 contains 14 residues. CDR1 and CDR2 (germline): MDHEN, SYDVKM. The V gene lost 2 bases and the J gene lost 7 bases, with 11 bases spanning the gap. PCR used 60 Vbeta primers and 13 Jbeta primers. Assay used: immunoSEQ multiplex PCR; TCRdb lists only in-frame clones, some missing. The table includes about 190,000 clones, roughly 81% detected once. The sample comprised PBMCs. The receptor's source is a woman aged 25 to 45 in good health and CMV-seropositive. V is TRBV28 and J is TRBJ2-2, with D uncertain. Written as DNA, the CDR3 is TGTGCCAGCAGTTTAAACGTCCCGGGCGGGGAGCTGTTTTTT. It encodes CASSLNVPGGELFF.